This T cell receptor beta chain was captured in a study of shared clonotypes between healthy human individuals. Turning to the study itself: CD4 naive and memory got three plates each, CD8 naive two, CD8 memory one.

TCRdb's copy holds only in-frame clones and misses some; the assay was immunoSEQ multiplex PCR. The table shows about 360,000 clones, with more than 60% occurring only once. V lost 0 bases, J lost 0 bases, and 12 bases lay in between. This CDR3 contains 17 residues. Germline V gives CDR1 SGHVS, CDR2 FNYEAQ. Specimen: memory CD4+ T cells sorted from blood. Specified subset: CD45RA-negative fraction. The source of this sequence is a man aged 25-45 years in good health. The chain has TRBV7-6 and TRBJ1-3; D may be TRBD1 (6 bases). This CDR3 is CASSLAPQGSSGNTIYF. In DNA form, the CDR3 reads TGTGCCAGCAGCTTAGCGCCACAGGGAAGCTCTGGAAACACCATATATTTT.